This TCR beta chain was captured in a study of T cells after yellow fever vaccination. Template switching by 5'RACE produced TCR cDNA, adding a universal primer site and UMIs. MiXCR, run by TCRdb on the 5' RACE reads, gives a single entry per CDR3 protein. The data contain approximately 90,000 distinct CDR3 sequences, around 5.8% of them seen just once; the ten biggest clones take up 35% to 50%. Germline CDR1 and CDR2: KGHSH and LQKENI. V lost 3 bases, J lost 0 bases, and 9 bases lay in between. The CDR3 runs 15 residues. For this clonotype: Its specificity is not known.

The study's findings and limits: Within FACS-sorted repertoires, abundant clonotypes contaminating from the bulk population could be present. Post-booster repertoires again held most primary-vaccination clones (about 96% CD4, 80% to 90% CD8).

The sequencing here drew on CD8+ T cells sorted from PBMCs, taken 10 days after the yellow fever booster vaccination. This receptor was obtained from a man aged 18 to 30 who received the YFV17D yellow fever vaccine. This rearrangement joins TRBV18 to TRBJ1-5; no clear D. The CDR3 DNA follows: TGTGCCAGCTCACCGCCAGATTATAGCAATCAGCCCCAGCATTTT. It specifies CASSPPDYSNQPQHF.